These 30 T cell receptor beta chains were sequenced from one sample in a study of T cells in Graves' hyperthyroidism and ophthalmopathy. RNA transcripts provided the source from which TCR beta CDR3 regions were amplified. When the TCR CDR3 underwent first-round RT-PCR, the HTBI primer set was used. TCRdb fed the multiplex PCR reads into MiXCR, producing one record per CDR3 protein. This sample has over 650,000 distinct CDR3 sequences, with roughly 15% found just once. Material for sequencing was blood. The origin of the receptors is a man between 18 and 35 years old with Graves' hyperthyroidism.

There are a few counts of this clonotype. The CDR3 loop is CASTEWGGQGTGELFF. CDR3 coding DNA: TGTGCCAGCACCGAATGGGGGGGACAGGGGACCGGGGAGCTGTTTTTT. The chain carries TRBV2 and TRBJ2-2, with 10 bases fitting TRBD1. CDR1 is SNHLY and CDR2 is FYNNEI in the germline V gene. This CDR3 comprises 16 residues. The V segment lost 7 bases and the J segment 5 bases; nucleotides outside the gene matches: 10.

In regard to this clonotype: Being one base from a much bigger clone, this may be a read error. The chain joins TRBV6-1 to TRBJ1-2, with TRBD1 as a possible D gene (5 bases). Trimming took 4 bases from V and 2 from J, leaving 11 bases between them. The CDR3 is 14 residues long. Germline V gene data show CDR1 as MNHNS and CDR2 as SASEGT. CDR3 coding DNA: TGTGCCAGCAGTGCGGCAGGGAGCAACTATGGCTACACCTTC. Translated: CASSAAGSNYGYTF.

Remarks on this clonotype: A junction end diverges from the germline sequence, so it may reflect a read error. This chain connects TRBV11-2 to TRBJ2-1, with 10 bases matching TRBD2. This CDR3 has 18 residues. Germline V gene lookup returns CDR1 SGHAT and CDR2 FQNNGV. CDR3 loop: CASSTPLSGRASCNEQFF. The CDR3 DNA is TGTGCCAGCAGCACCCCCCTAAGCGGGAGGGCCTCCTGCAATGAGCAGTTCTTC.

This clonotype occurred many times. This chain links TRBV12-3 or TRBV12-4 with TRBJ1-1, with D uncertain. Trimming removed 2 bases from V and 6 bases from J, with 7 bases in between. This CDR3 contains 12 residues. The DNA for the CDR3 is TGTGCCAGCAGTTTAATTCCACCTGAAGCTTTCTTT. Protein sequence: CASSLIPPEAFF.

This clonotype was counted at least ten times. The V gene is TRBV10-3, the J gene TRBJ2-7; a possible D gene is TRBD2 (5 bases). Trimming cost V 10 bases and J 3 bases, with 19 bases left between them. Germline V gene data show CDR1 as ENHRY and CDR2 as SYGVKD. The CDR3 spans 14 residues. The CDR3 nucleotides read TGTGCCACCACCCCCCACCCCCGGGACTACGAGCAGTACTTC. Protein: CATTPHPRDYEQYF.

Ten or more counts support this clonotype. The chain uses TRBV10-3 and TRBJ2-2, with 7 bases fitting TRBD1. Looked up from germline, CDR1 is ENHRY and CDR2 is SYGVKD. This CDR3 is 15 amino acids long. The V and J ends lost 4 bases and 1 base, in that order; junction bases with no gene match: 3. The CDR3 DNA reads as TGTGCCATCAGTGCGGACAGGATGAACACCGGGGAGCTGTTTTTT. It encodes CAISADRMNTGELFF.

The chain carries TRBV10-3 and TRBJ2-2; TRBD2 matches 7 bases. Germline V gives CDR1 ENHRY, CDR2 SYGVKD. The CDR3 runs to 15 residues. Germline trimming cut 8 bases from V and 1 base from J; bases unmatched to any gene: 7. The CDR3 protein is CAIRSGILNTGELFF. Written as DNA, the CDR3 is TGTGCCATCCGGAGCGGGATTTTGAACACCGGGGAGCTGTTTTTT.

A few counts support this clonotype. V usage is TRBV29-1 and J usage is TRBJ2-5, with D uncertain. V was cut by 1 base and J by 1 base, with 19 bases left in between. Germline V gene sequence: CDR1 SQVTM, CDR2 ANQGSEA. The CDR3 contains 17 residues. CDR3 DNA: TGCAGCGTTGAAGGCATTCCCACGCTGTCAAGCCAAGAGACCCAGTACTTC. Amino acids: CSVEGIPTLSSQETQYF.

This clonotype has a handful of counts. J is TRBJ2-1 and V is TRBV3-1; D is unclear. This CDR3 is 12 amino acids long. The germline V gene has CDR1 LGHDT and CDR2 YNNKEL (reference sequence). V gave up 6 bases and J gave up 13 bases, with 16 bases separating them. DNA for the CDR3: TGTGCCAGCAGTGAACCTCGACCCTACCAGTTCTTC. Amino acids: CASSEPRPYQFF.

CDR3: CASSVNEGKNGYTF. CDR3 nucleotides: TGTGCCAGCAGCGTAAATGAGGGCAAGAATGGCTACACCTTC. The chain combines TRBV9 with TRBJ1-2; no clear D. The CDR3 sequence is 14 residues long. Trimming took 1 base from V and 6 from J, leaving 13 bases between them. Germline CDR1 SGDLS, CDR2 YYNGEE.

This sequence joins TRBV28 and TRBJ1-6; D gene ambiguous. With 2 bases removed from V and 11 bases from J, the gap between germline ends came to 7 bases. Germline assignment: CDR1 MDHEN and CDR2 SYDVKM. This CDR3 has 12 amino acids. The chain's CDR3 is CASSLLGAPLHF. The DNA of the CDR3 is TGTGCCAGCAGTTTACTGGGAGCACCCCTCCACTTT.

The genes are TRBV6-2 or TRBV6-3 and TRBJ2-1, with 10 nucleotides matching TRBD2. The CDR3 runs to 18 residues. J gave up 0 bases and V 2 bases, and 7 bases lay outside the gene matches. The germline CDR1 and CDR2 sequences are MNHEY and SVGEGT. This chain's CDR3 is CASSYRTSGLSSYNEQFF. In DNA, the CDR3 is TGTGCCAGCAGTTACCGGACTAGCGGACTGAGCTCCTACAATGAGCAGTTCTTC.

This clonotype has only a few counts. The chain uses TRBV20-1 and TRBJ2-2, with D perhaps matching TRBD1 (6 bases). Trimming pared 2 bases from V and 5 bases from J, leaving 12 bases between. CDR3 size: 14 residues. Germline V lookup: CDR1 DFQATT, CDR2 SNEGSKA (reference sequence). The CDR3 is CSARIQGATGELFF. In DNA, the CDR3 is TGCAGTGCTAGAATACAGGGTGCAACCGGGGAGCTGTTTTTT.

A few counts support this clonotype. The J gene is TRBJ2-3, the V gene TRBV18; no reliable D call. This CDR3 has 13 residues. With 5 bases removed from V and 3 bases from J, the gap between germline ends came to 9 bases. Germline V gene data show CDR1 as KGHSH and CDR2 as LQKENI. CDR3 DNA sequence: TGTGCCAGCTCAGCTCGACGGACAGATACGCAGTATTTT. It codes for CASSARRTDTQYF.

This rearrangement joins TRBV5-5 to TRBJ2-1; tentatively, D is TRBD1 (6 bases). Trimming pared 1 base from V and 8 bases from J, leaving 16 bases between. Looked up from germline, CDR1 is SGHKS and CDR2 is YYEKEE (reference sequence). The CDR3 loop spans 15 amino acids. The CDR3 spells CASSLYTGIRDEQFF. The CDR3 nucleotides read TGTGCCAGCAGCTTGTACACAGGGATAAGAGATGAGCAGTTCTTC.

This clonotype occurred many times. V gene TRBV7-8 combines with J gene TRBJ2-2, with 12 bases lining up with TRBD2. In germline, CDR1 is SGHVS, CDR2 FQNEAQ. CDR3 length: 16 amino acids. Trimming at V came to 4 bases and at J to 10 bases, leaving 10 bases not matched to a gene. The CDR3, as DNA: TGTGCCAGCAGCTCACGTAGACTAGCGGGAGTTGAGGAGCTGTTTTTT. This encodes CASSSRRLAGVEELFF.

CDR3 DNA: TGTGCCAGCAGTTCCGCCCTCGGGGTTCGCACAGATACGCAGTATTTT. This sequence encodes CASSSALGVRTDTQYF. V gene TRBV7-9 combines with J gene TRBJ2-3; the D gene is possibly TRBD2 (5 bases). V shed 6 bases and J shed 1 base, with 17 bases lying between them. This CDR3 has 16 residues. Per germline, CDR1 SEHNR and CDR2 FQNEAQ (reference sequence).

This clonotype was counted ten times or more. This chain uses TRBV20-1 with TRBJ2-3, with 16 bases fitting TRBD2. Trimming took 6 bases from V and 5 from J; bases not matched to a gene: 8. The germline gives CDR1 DFQATT, CDR2 SNEGSKA (reference sequence). The CDR3 spans 16 residues. The CDR3 here is CSAPGLAGGPQDTQYF. CDR3 in DNA: TGCAGTGCCCCGGGACTAGCGGGAGGGCCACAAGATACGCAGTATTTT.

The rearrangement uses TRBV28 and TRBJ2-2, with 9 nucleotides matching TRBD2. The CDR3 extends over 17 amino acids. CDR1 MDHEN and CDR2 SYDVKM come from the germline V gene. Unmatched junction bases numbered 10, after V lost 6 bases and J lost 2 bases. This CDR3 reads CASSPREGLINTGELFF. The CDR3 bases are TGTGCCAGCAGCCCGCGGGAGGGCCTTATTAACACCGGGGAGCTGTTTTTT. Together with reference TRBV28 and TRBJ2-2, the CDR3 gives the full variable domain: DVKVTQSSRYLVKRTGEKVFLECVQDMDHENMFWYRQDPGLGLRLIYFSYDVKMKEKGDIPEGYSVSREKKERFSLILESASTNQTSMYLCASSPREGLINTGELFFGEGSRLTVL.

This clonotype was observed a few times. This rearrangement joins TRBV9 to TRBJ2-5; tentative D call: TRBD2 (6 bases). The germline V gene has CDR1 SGDLS and CDR2 YYNGEE. This CDR3 region has 15 residues. The germline V and J ends were trimmed by 3 bases and 2 bases, with 14 bases remaining between them. The CDR3 region is CASSESGVEQETQYF. CDR3 bases: TGTGCCAGCAGCGAATCGGGAGTCGAGCAAGAGACCCAGTACTTC.

The table lists this clonotype with many counts. V is TRBV27 and J is TRBJ2-7, with D perhaps matching TRBD1 (6 bases). Trimming pared 4 bases from V and 3 bases from J, leaving 10 bases between. In germline, CDR1 is MNHEY, CDR2 SMNVEV (reference sequence). The CDR3 is 13 amino acids. CDR3: CASSSMDSYEQYF. CDR3 sequence (DNA): TGTGCCAGCAGTTCCATGGACAGCTACGAGCAGTACTTC.

This clonotype has ten or more counts. This chain joins TRBV20-1 and TRBJ2-7, with D perhaps TRBD2 (5 bases). The CDR3 totals 17 residues. Trimming cost V 3 bases and J 0 bases, with 21 bases left between them. Germline values: CDR1 DFQATT, CDR2 SNEGSKA (reference sequence). CDR3 residues: CSASGDAKRKTSYEQYF. CDR3 nucleotide sequence: TGCAGTGCTAGCGGGGATGCTAAGCGGAAAACCTCCTACGAGCAGTACTTC.

This rearrangement joins TRBV7-2 to TRBJ2-3; no definite D call. The CDR3 covers 15 residues. Per germline, CDR1 SGHTA and CDR2 FQGNSA. V lost 3 bases to trimming and J lost 0 bases, with 10 bases between them. The CDR3 coding sequence is TGTGCCAGCAGCTTGGAGAGGATGAGCACAGATACGCAGTATTTT. As protein: CASSLERMSTDTQYF.

This clonotype turned up a few times. CDR3 bases: TGTGCCAGCAATGAAGCGGGGCCCACAGATACGCAGTATTTT. It yields the protein CASNEAGPTDTQYF. The chain joins TRBV7-8 to TRBJ2-3; 7 positions match TRBD2. Germline loops: CDR1 SGHVS, CDR2 FQNEAQ. This CDR3 spans 14 amino acids. The trim removed 7 bases at V and 2 bases at J, leaving 6 bases unmatched.

In this sample, this clonotype turned up a few times. The chain carries TRBV29-1 and TRBJ2-5, with D maybe TRBD1 (7 bases). Germline V gene sequence: CDR1 SQVTM, CDR2 ANQGSEA. CDR3 length: 14 amino acids. Trimming cost V 1 base and J 4 bases, with 13 bases left between them. For the CDR3, the DNA is TGCAGCGTTGAAGGGGCAGGGGGAGGAGAGACCCAGTACTTC. Translation: CSVEGAGGGETQYF.

This clonotype was found many times. The V and J genes are TRBV27 and TRBJ2-7, with D perhaps matching TRBD2 (7 bases). Germline V gene lookup returns CDR1 MNHEY and CDR2 SMNVEV (reference sequence). V lost 0 bases and J 2 bases, leaving 14 bases between the germline ends. The CDR3 loop spans 16 amino acids. The CDR3 DNA follows: TGTGCCAGCAGTTTATCCCCGGGGGGCTCACCCTACGAGCAGTACTTC. This sequence encodes CASSLSPGGSPYEQYF.

This clonotype has ten or more counts. The V gene is TRBV6-2 or TRBV6-3, the J gene TRBJ2-5, with D uncertain. In germline, CDR1 is MNHEY, CDR2 SVGEGT. The CDR3 runs to 12 residues. The V and J ends lost 5 bases and 5 bases respectively, with 9 bases between them. CDR3 in DNA: TGTGCCAGCAGTCCCCACCGGGAGACCCAGTACTTC. Amino acid sequence: CASSPHRETQYF.

The CDR3 nucleotides are TGTGCCAGCAGTTGGGTCAGGGACAATGAGCAGTTCTTC. It encodes CASSWVRDNEQFF. The V call is TRBV12-3 or TRBV12-4, the J call TRBJ2-1, with D possibly matching TRBD1 (5 bases). The CDR3 covers 13 residues. V was clipped by 4 bases and J by 5 bases, with 9 bases between them.

This clonotype showed up just a few times. This rearrangement joins TRBV7-8 to TRBJ2-5; possibly TRBD2 for D (6 bases). Germline CDR1 reads SGHVS; CDR2 reads FQNEAQ. The CDR3 is 15 residues long. Trimming took 1 base from V and 7 from J, leaving 16 bases between them. CDR3 DNA: TGTGCCAGCAGCTTAGAACTAGCCGATGGATGGACCCAGTACTTC. This gives the protein CASSLELADGWTQYF.

This clonotype appeared a few times. The chain couples TRBV19 to TRBJ2-3, with unresolved D. Germline V lookup: CDR1 LNHDA, CDR2 SQIVND (reference sequence). Trimming took off 7 bases at V and 1 base at J, with 12 bases between the two ends. This CDR3 contains 14 residues. The CDR3 spells CASMVVGRTDTQYF. The DNA for the CDR3 is TGTGCCAGTATGGTGGTCGGCCGCACAGATACGCAGTATTTT.